One sample yielded the 4 T cell receptor beta chains listed below, sequenced in a study of resident and recirculating memory T cells in vitiligo. Data came from immunoSEQ multiplex PCR; TCRdb stores just in-frame clones and leaves some out. The sample shows some 70,000 clones, about nine tenths of them seen only once. What was sequenced was blood. These receptors were obtained from a male donor with vitiligo.

The J gene is TRBJ2-3, the V gene TRBV27; 7 bases align to TRBD2. Germline-derived CDR1 and CDR2 are MNHEY and SMNVEV (reference sequence). The CDR3 runs to 16 residues. V gave up 0 bases and J gave up 1 base; unmatched junction bases: 4. CDR3 protein: CASSLSASGGTDTQYF. The CDR3 nucleotides are TGTGCCAGCAGTTTATCGGCTAGCGGAGGCACAGATACGCAGTATTTT.

This rearrangement joins TRBV21-1 to TRBJ2-3; the D call of TRBD1 is as the table states it, not checked on the DNA. TRBV21-1 is described as a pseudogene. CDR3 size: 16 residues. In DNA, the CDR3 is TGTGCCAGCAGCAAAGGGGGGACAGGGGGCACAGATACGCAGTATTTT. It specifies CASSKGGTGGTDTQYF.

The chain has TRBV5-1 and TRBJ2-3; the match to TRBD2 covers 10 bases. V lost 1 base to trimming and J lost 3 bases; unmatched junction nucleotides: 11. Germline CDR1 and CDR2: SGHRS and YFSETQ. The CDR3 spans 18 residues. The CDR3 is CASSLREAGGRLTDTQYF. In DNA, the CDR3 is TGCGCCAGCAGCTTGCGGGAAGCGGGGGGGCGCTTGACAGATACGCAGTATTTT.

The chain is built from TRBV6-6 and TRBJ2-7; no reliable D call. This CDR3 is built from 15 residues. V lost 6 bases and J 7 bases, leaving 22 bases between the germline ends. CDR1 MNHNY and CDR2 SVGAGI come from the germline V gene (reference sequence). As DNA, the CDR3 is TGTGCCAGCAGATCTCGACTGACTGATCCTAGGGAGCAGTACTTC. Translated: CASRSRLTDPREQYF.